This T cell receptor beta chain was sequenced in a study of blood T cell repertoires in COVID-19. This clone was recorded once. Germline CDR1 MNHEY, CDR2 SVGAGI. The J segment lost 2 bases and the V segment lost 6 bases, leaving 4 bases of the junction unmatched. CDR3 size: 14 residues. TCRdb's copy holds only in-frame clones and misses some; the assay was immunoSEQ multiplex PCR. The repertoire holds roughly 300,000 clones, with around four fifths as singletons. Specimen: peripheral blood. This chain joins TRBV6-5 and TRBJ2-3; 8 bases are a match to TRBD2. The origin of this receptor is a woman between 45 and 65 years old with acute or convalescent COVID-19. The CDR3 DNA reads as TGTGCCAGCAGACTAGCGGCCGCCACAGATACGCAGTATTTT. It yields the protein CASRLAAATDTQYF.